The 24 T cell receptor beta chains in this list originate from one sample, sequenced in a study of human T cells and chemical hapten exposure. Time point: patch test 1, 2 weeks after DPC sensitization. Described treatment: therapeutic diphenylcyclopropenone sensitization with weekly scalp DPC. TCRdb re-called the RACE reads through MiXCR, storing one row per CDR3 protein. The sample holds about 120,000 distinct CDR3 sequences, around 13% seen once. Sequencing used whole blood, obtained in connection with sensitization to the hapten diphenylcyclopropenone (DPC). These receptors all come from a man between 18 and 35 years old with alopecia areata. Some clones in this sample may be carry-over from other donors' samples.

This clonotype was seen only a few times. The rearrangement joins TRBV2 to TRBJ1-2, with no clear D. The V gene's germline CDR1 is SNHLY and CDR2 FYNNEI. The CDR3 covers 14 residues. The V end lost 1 base, the J end lost 2 bases, and 8 bases lay between the germline ends. CDR3 protein: CASSEEAVNYGYTF. DNA for the CDR3: TGTGCCAGCAGTGAAGAGGCCGTGAACTATGGCTACACCTTC.

V usage is TRBV5-1 and J usage is TRBJ2-3; 10 nucleotides match TRBD2. Trimming at V came to 5 bases and at J to 7 bases, leaving 10 bases not matched to a gene. Per germline, CDR1 SGHRS and CDR2 YFSETQ. CDR3 length: 15 amino acids. Here the CDR3 reads CASSSSGGGPNTQYF. In DNA, the CDR3 is TGCGCCAGCAGTTCTAGCGGGGGAGGGCCAAATACGCAGTATTTT.

The J gene is TRBJ1-1, the V gene TRBV6-2 or TRBV6-3, with TRBD1 as a possible D gene (5 bases). The ends were cut back, 3 bases at V and 8 bases at J, with 13 bases in the middle. CDR1 MNHEY and CDR2 SVGEGT come from the germline V gene. The CDR3 has 13 amino acids. The DNA for the CDR3 is TGTGCCAGCAGTTATCGGGGACGGTTAGAAGCTTTCTTT. Translating it yields CASSYRGRLEAFF.

The V and J genes are TRBV4-2 and TRBJ1-4; perhaps TRBD1 as D (6 bases). This CDR3 contains 13 residues. Germline-derived CDR1 and CDR2 are LGHNA and YNFKEQ. Trimming took 7 bases from V and 8 from J, leaving 14 bases between them. CDR3 region: CASISTGREKLFF. CDR3 nucleotide sequence: TGTGCCAGCATCTCGACAGGCCGGGAAAAACTGTTTTTT.

The CDR3 DNA reads as TGTGCCAGCAGCCCAGGGGCTCTCTATGGCTACACCTTC. Translating gives CASSPGALYGYTF. The chain links TRBV27 to TRBJ1-2; D might be TRBD1 (6 bases). Deletions cut 6 bases from V and 4 bases from J, with 12 bases between. CDR1 is MNHEY and CDR2 is SMNVEV in the germline V gene (reference sequence). This CDR3 contains 13 residues.

Worth noting for this clonotype: The CDR3 ends on some other residue instead of the conserved phenylalanine or tryptophan, so this is likely a read error. The chain joins TRBV28 to TRBJ1-1; no firm D call. The V gene lost 0 bases and the J gene lost 8 bases, with 16 bases spanning the gap. Germline V gene data show CDR1 as MDHEN and CDR2 as SYDVKM. This CDR3 spans 15 amino acids. CDR3 sequence (DNA): TGTGCCAGCAGTTTATGGACGACCGGTGGCCGCGAAGCTTTCCTT. Amino acids: CASSLWTTGGREAFL.

This clonotype was observed once. V gene TRBV29-1 combines with J gene TRBJ2-5; D unclear. The germline V and J ends were trimmed by 3 bases and 4 bases, with 6 bases remaining between them. CDR3 length: 11 residues. Germline V gene sequence: CDR1 SQVTM, CDR2 ANQGSEA. The chain's CDR3 is CSVEVLETQYF. CDR3 nucleotides: TGCAGCGTTGAGGTTTTAGAGACCCAGTACTTC.

This clonotype was counted only a few times. V is TRBV20-1 and J is TRBJ1-3; TRBD1 aligns across 9 bases. The V gene's germline CDR1 is DFQATT and CDR2 SNEGSKA (reference sequence). J was trimmed by 2 bases and V by 3 bases; bases with no gene match: 5. The CDR3 is made up of 15 amino acids. The CDR3 DNA sequence: TGCAGTGCTAGGGAAACAGGGGGCCCTGGAAACACCATATATTTT. It is translated as CSARETGGPGNTIYF.

This clonotype showed up just a few times. The chain is built from TRBV24-1 and TRBJ2-5, with a possible D match to TRBD2 (6 bases). Between the trimmed V and J ends, which lost 3 bases and 3 bases, there was a span of 16 bases. Germline V lookup: CDR1 KGHDR, CDR2 SFDVKD. The CDR3 extends over 16 amino acids. The CDR3: CATSDPRRDREETQYF. CDR3 nucleotides: TGTGCCACCAGTGATCCGCGGAGGGATCGAGAAGAGACCCAGTACTTC.

The chain employs TRBV4-2 and TRBJ1-2; D is undetermined. Germline V CDR1 and CDR2: LGHNA, YNFKEQ. Between the trimmed V and J ends, which lost 0 bases and 4 bases, there was a span of 12 bases. The CDR3 is made up of 15 amino acids. CDR3 bases: TGTGCCAGCAGCCAAGATACTCAACAGCCCTATGGCTACACCTTC. This sequence encodes CASSQDTQQPYGYTF.

This clonotype was seen only a few times. This chain joins TRBV20-1 and TRBJ1-6; D ambiguous. Germline CDR1 reads DFQATT; CDR2 reads SNEGSKA (reference sequence). V was pared by 0 bases and J by 7 bases, with 16 bases between. The CDR3 spans 16 residues. In nucleotides, the CDR3 is TGCAGTGCTAGAGATCTAAGAGGAGGATTGAATTCACCCCTCCACTTT. This codes for CSARDLRGGLNSPLHF.

The rearrangement joins TRBV28 to TRBJ1-2; 8 bases map to TRBD1. With V trimmed by 7 bases and J by 5 bases, 6 bases remained unmatched. Germline CDR1 MDHEN, CDR2 SYDVKM. This CDR3 region has 13 residues. The CDR3 coding sequence is TGTGCCAGCATCCCGGACAGGGCTTATGGCTACACCTTC. Protein product: CASIPDRAYGYTF.

V gene TRBV20-1 combines with J gene TRBJ2-5, with 9 positions matching TRBD1. Germline V gene data show CDR1 as DFQATT and CDR2 as SNEGSKA (reference sequence). The V gene end was trimmed by 6 bases and the J gene end by 2 bases; junction bases not matched to a gene: 16. This CDR3 has 17 residues. The DNA for the CDR3 is TGCAGTGCAACCCCCGGGACAGGGCCCATTTTACAAGAGACCCAGTACTTC. It encodes CSATPGTGPILQETQYF.

The V gene is TRBV6-5, the J gene TRBJ1-5; D uncertain. Germline-derived CDR1 and CDR2 are MNHEY and SVGAGI. The CDR3 runs 13 residues. The ends were cut back, 8 bases at V and 4 bases at J, with 12 bases in the middle. The CDR3 here is CASCKNLNQPQHF. CDR3 DNA: TGTGCCAGCTGCAAGAACCTGAATCAGCCCCAGCATTTT.

This sequence joins TRBV27 and TRBJ1-5, with TRBD1 as a possible D gene (6 bases). Trimming took off 6 bases at V and 7 bases at J, with 16 bases between the two ends. There are 14 residues in the CDR3. Germline assignment: CDR1 MNHEY and CDR2 SMNVEV (reference sequence). CDR3 coding DNA: TGTGCCAGCAGGAAAACAGGGAAGGAGCAGCCCCAGCATTTT. This gives the protein CASRKTGKEQPQHF.

This clonotype was counted only a few times. This chain joins TRBV27 and TRBJ2-5; tentative D call: TRBD1 (6 bases). CDR3 length: 15 amino acids. Germline V gene lookup returns CDR1 MNHEY and CDR2 SMNVEV (reference sequence). The germline V and J ends were trimmed by 0 bases and 2 bases, with 10 bases remaining between them. The CDR3 DNA sequence: TGTGCCAGCAGTTTATCTTGGGGGCGTCAAGAGACCCAGTACTTC. Its translation: CASSLSWGRQETQYF.

In its sample, this clonotype was seen a few times. V and J are TRBV7-2 and TRBJ1-5; D possibly corresponds to TRBD1 (5 bases). From germline, CDR1 is SGHTA and CDR2 FQGNSA. V was shortened by 2 bases and J by 6 bases, with 20 bases between the two germline ends. The CDR3 length is 17 residues. The CDR3 nucleotides read TGTGCCAGCAGCTTAAATATCGGGGCCGGCAGTGGTCAGCCCCAGCATTTT. Protein: CASSLNIGAGSGQPQHF.

The V call is TRBV5-5, the J call TRBJ1-3; D gene unclear. From germline, CDR1 is SGHKS and CDR2 YYEKEE (reference sequence). CDR3 length: 11 residues. V lost 7 bases and J 5 bases, leaving 7 bases between the germline ends. The CDR3 DNA sequence: TGTGCCAGCCGCAGGCGAAACACCATATATTTT. Translating gives CASRRRNTIYF.

The chain employs TRBV6-2 or TRBV6-3 and TRBJ2-5; D gene uncertain. Germline CDR1 reads MNHEY; CDR2 reads SVGEGT. Trimming pared 2 bases from V and 2 bases from J, leaving 6 bases between. This CDR3 has 13 amino acids. Here the CDR3 DNA reads TGTGCCAGCAGTTACATGAAACAAGAGACCCAGTACTTC. Amino acid sequence: CASSYMKQETQYF.

V is TRBV5-6 and J is TRBJ1-5; D is possibly TRBD1 (5 bases). V dropped 0 bases and J dropped 2 bases, with 6 bases sitting between them. Germline V gene lookup returns CDR1 SGHDT and CDR2 YYEEEE. The CDR3 length is 14 residues. The CDR3 sequence is CASSLATGNQPQHF. CDR3 coding DNA: TGTGCCAGCAGCTTGGCGACAGGCAATCAGCCCCAGCATTTT.

The chain is built from TRBV7-9 and TRBJ2-2, with D unclear. The V gene's germline CDR1 is SEHNR and CDR2 FQNEAQ (reference sequence). This CDR3 is built from 14 residues. The V and J ends lost 5 bases and 7 bases respectively, with 14 bases between them. The CDR3 region is CASSLTLGGGELFF. DNA for the CDR3: TGTGCCAGCAGCCTCACGCTCGGTGGCGGGGAGCTGTTTTTT.

In its sample, this clonotype was seen a few times. In DNA, the CDR3 is TGTGCCAGTAGTATCGTCCAGGGGGGGCCTGAGCAGTTCTTC. As protein: CASSIVQGGPEQFF. The chain has TRBV19 and TRBJ2-1; D possibly uses TRBD1 or TRBD2 (7 bases each). Trimming cost V 3 bases and J 9 bases, with 15 bases left between them. Germline loops: CDR1 LNHDA, CDR2 SQIVND (reference sequence). This CDR3 spans 14 amino acids.

This chain joins TRBV12-3 or TRBV12-4 and TRBJ1-5; no definite D call. Trimming shortened V by 8 bases and J by 3 bases, and 17 bases separated the two germline ends. The CDR3 spans 15 residues. The CDR3 DNA follows: TGTGCCAGCCAGTTATCCGCGGGAGTCAATCAGCCCCAGCATTTT. Protein sequence: CASQLSAGVNQPQHF.

The chain couples TRBV14 to TRBJ1-1; D gene ambiguous. Trimming pared 2 bases from V and 2 bases from J, leaving 18 bases between. CDR3 length: 17 amino acids. The germline V gene has CDR1 SGHDN and CDR2 FVKESK. The CDR3 is CASSQPPASRLNTEAFF. CDR3 DNA sequence: TGTGCCAGCAGCCAACCACCTGCGAGCAGACTAAACACTGAAGCTTTCTTT.